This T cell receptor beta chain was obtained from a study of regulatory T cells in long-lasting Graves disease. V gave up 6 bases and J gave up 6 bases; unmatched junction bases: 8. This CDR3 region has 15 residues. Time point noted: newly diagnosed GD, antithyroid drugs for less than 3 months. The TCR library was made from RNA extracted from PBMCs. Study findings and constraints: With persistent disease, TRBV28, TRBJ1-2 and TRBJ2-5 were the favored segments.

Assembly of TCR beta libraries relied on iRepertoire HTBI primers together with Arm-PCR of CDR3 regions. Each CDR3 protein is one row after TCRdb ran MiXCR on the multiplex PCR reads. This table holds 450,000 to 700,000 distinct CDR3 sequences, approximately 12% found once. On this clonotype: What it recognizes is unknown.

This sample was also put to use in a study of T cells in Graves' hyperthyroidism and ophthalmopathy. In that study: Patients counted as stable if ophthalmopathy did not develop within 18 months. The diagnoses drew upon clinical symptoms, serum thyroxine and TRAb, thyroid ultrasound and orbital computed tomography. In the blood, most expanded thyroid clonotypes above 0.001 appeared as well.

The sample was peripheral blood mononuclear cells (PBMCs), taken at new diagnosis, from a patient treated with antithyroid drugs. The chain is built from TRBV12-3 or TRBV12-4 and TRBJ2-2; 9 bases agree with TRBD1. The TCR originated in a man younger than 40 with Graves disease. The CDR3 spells CASRGGTGRAGELFF. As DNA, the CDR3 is TGTGCCAGCAGGGGAGGGACAGGGAGGGCCGGGGAGCTGTTTTTT.